The rows below give T cell receptor beta chains drawn from one sample of a study of graft-versus-host responses after intestinal transplantation. Using immunoSEQ multiplex PCR, the repertoire was profiled, and TCRdb retains in-frame clones only, with some absent. The data contain 85,000 to 100,000 clones, roughly 91% of them singletons. For these receptors, no antigen is known. Sequencing used unstimulated CD8+ T cells sorted from spleen or lymph node cells, obtained before intestinal transplant. The receptors here all came from a human donor who received an intestinal transplant. Both conserved end residues are part of each CDR3. A D gene is named only where the DNA matches it firmly. For some rows the clone size is stated as once, few or many, or as a class when expanded; others skip it.

abundance	v_gene	j_gene	d_gene	CDR3aa	CDR3nt
NA	TRBV6-5	TRBJ1-5	NA	CASTKRADSNQPQHF	TGTGCCAGCACCAAGCGAGCAGATAGCAATCAGCCCCAGCATTTT
once	TRBV7-9	TRBJ2-3	TRBD2	CASSLVRGARTDTQYF	TGTGCCAGCAGCTTAGTGCGGGGGGCGCGCACAGATACGCAGTATTTT
NA	TRBV11-2	TRBJ2-1	TRBD2	CASSSPGLAGRSEQFF	TGTGCCAGCAGCTCCCCGGGACTAGCGGGGCGGAGCGAGCAGTTCTTC
few	TRBV2	TRBJ1-4	NA	CATPLTETNEKLFF	TGTGCCACTCCGTTGACAGAAACTAATGAAAAACTGTTTTTT
NA	TRBV27	TRBJ2-3	NA	CASSLIGRVLPDTQYF	TGTGCCAGCAGTTTAATTGGCAGGGTCCTGCCAGATACGCAGTATTTT
NA	TRBV30	TRBJ1-4	TRBD1	CAWSQGQWTDEKLFF	TGTGCCTGGAGCCAGGGACAGTGGACAGATGAAAAACTGTTTTTT
NA	TRBV4-1	TRBJ2-1	NA	CASSQAGNEQFF	TGCGCCAGCAGCCAGGCAGGGAATGAGCAGTTCTTC
NA	TRBV2	TRBJ2-7	NA	CASSVGQGKARYEQYF	TGTGCCAGCAGTGTGGGCCAGGGGAAAGCCCGATACGAGCAGTACTTC
few	TRBV10-3	TRBJ1-2	TRBD1	CAISGGQASNYGYTF	TGTGCCATCAGTGGTGGACAGGCTTCTAACTATGGCTACACCTTC
NA	TRBV5-1	TRBJ1-6	TRBD1	CASSLAGQGVNSPLHF	TGCGCCAGCAGCTTGGCCGGACAGGGCGTAAATTCACCCCTCCACTTT
NA	TRBV19	TRBJ2-7	TRBD2	CATWGGGEQYF	TGTGCCACCTGGGGGGGTGGCGAGCAGTACTTC